One and the same sample provided the 10 T cell receptor beta chains below, sequenced in a study of control samples from healthy donors and cancer patients (dated by TCRdb to 2020 to 2021). Libraries were made using the immunoSEQ multiplex PCR assay. Here the immuneACCESS table is served through TCRdb, limited to in-frame sequences with V and J called. Missing clones are a known gap in these copies; in checked studies unresolved V genes cover under half, and the rest lacks a known reason. The sample table contains 130,000 or so clones; only one count was recorded for around nine tenths of them. The leading ten clones occupy less than 7% of the sample. The sample was blood. The receptors were gathered from a young man in good health.

Concerning this clone itself: Other DNA sequences in the same sample also yield this CDR3. The CDR3 coding sequence is TGTGCCAGTCGAGAAAACACTGAAGCTTTCTTT. Translated, it gives CASRENTEAFF. The gene calls are TRBV19 and TRBJ1-1; no clear D. Germline V gene lookup returns CDR1 LNHDA and CDR2 SQIVND (reference sequence). Deletions cut 8 bases from V and 2 bases from J, with 6 bases between. This CDR3 is built from 11 residues. Looking up the rest from reference TRBV19 and TRBJ1-1 gives the full variable domain: DGGITQSPKYLFRKEGQNVTLSCEQNLNHDAMYWYRQDPGQGLRLIYYSQIVNDFQKGDIAEGYSVSREKKESFPLTVTSAQKNPTAFYLCASRENTEAFFGQGTRLTVV.

This clone was detected only once. The chain combines TRBV9 with TRBJ2-5, with D unclear. Germline CDR1 reads SGDLS; CDR2 reads YYNGEE. The CDR3 has 14 residues. V lost 0 bases and J lost 2, with 8 bases in between. The CDR3 DNA follows: TGTGCCAGCAGCGTAGGGTGGGGTCAAGAGACCCAGTACTTC. Protein: CASSVGWGQETQYF. The full variable domain, in which reference TRBV9 and TRBJ2-5 provide the parts outside the CDR3, is DSGVTQTPKHLITATGQRVTLRCSPRSGDLSVYWYQQSLDQGLQFLIQYYNGEERAKGNILERFSAQQFPDLHSELNLSSLELGDSALYFCASSVGWGQETQYFGPGTRLLVL.

The table lists this clone with a few counts. The V and J genes are TRBV24-1 and TRBJ1-2, with 8 bases matching TRBD1. In germline, CDR1 is KGHDR, CDR2 SFDVKD. The CDR3 contains 17 residues. The J segment lost 3 bases and the V segment lost 0 bases, leaving 8 bases of the junction unmatched. CDR3 loop: CATSDLVWTGKDYGYTF. Here the CDR3 DNA reads TGTGCCACCAGTGATTTGGTCTGGACAGGGAAGGACTATGGCTACACCTTC.

V and J are TRBV4-2 and TRBJ2-7, with 12 bases identical to TRBD2. CDR1 and CDR2 (germline): LGHNA, YNFKEQ. The CDR3 loop spans 15 amino acids. Germline trimming cut 1 base from V and 4 bases from J; bases unmatched to any gene: 2. CDR3 loop: CASSQGTSGEYEQYF. The CDR3 nucleotides are TGTGCCAGCAGCCAAGGGACTAGCGGGGAATACGAGCAGTACTTC.

J is TRBJ2-7 and V is TRBV10-3, with D maybe TRBD2 (5 bases). Germline CDR1 and CDR2: ENHRY and SYGVKD. The CDR3 runs 15 residues. The V gene lost 2 bases and the J gene lost 3 bases, with 14 bases spanning the gap. Here the CDR3 reads CAISEDLARDYEQYF. The CDR3 DNA sequence: TGTGCCATCAGTGAGGACCTAGCTAGAGACTACGAGCAGTACTTC.

The chain is built from TRBV14 and TRBJ2-2; weak D call: TRBD1 (6 bases). The V end was cut by 0 bases, the J end by 1 base, with 6 bases between. CDR3 length: 15 residues. Germline V lookup: CDR1 SGHDN, CDR2 FVKESK. The CDR3 DNA reads as TGTGCCAGCAGCCAAGAGACAGGGAACACCGGGGAGCTGTTTTTT. Amino acids: CASSQETGNTGELFF.

Comments on this clone: The sample carries other DNA sequences with the same CDR3. This sequence joins TRBV27 and TRBJ1-6; 7 bases are shared with TRBD1. With 5 bases clipped from V and 3 bases from J, the junction kept 13 bases outside the gene matches. The length of the CDR3 is 18 residues. The germline CDR1 and CDR2 sequences are MNHEY and SMNVEV (reference sequence). As DNA, the CDR3 is TGTGCCAGCAGTCGGTTCAGCGGCCGGGACAGCTATAATTCACCCCTCCACTTT. This sequence encodes CASSRFSGRDSYNSPLHF.

This rearrangement joins TRBV12-5 to TRBJ2-5; D possibly uses TRBD1 or TRBD2 (5 bases each). Trimming pared 9 bases from V and 7 bases from J, leaving 18 bases between. The CDR3 consists of 13 residues. From germline, CDR1 is LGHNT and CDR2 FRNRAP. CDR3 residues: CASSRDAQGTQYF. For the CDR3, the DNA is TGTGCTAGCTCACGGGACGCCCAGGGGACCCAGTACTTC.

The rearrangement uses TRBV11-2 and TRBJ1-1; tentative D call: TRBD1 (5 bases). The germline V gene encodes CDR1 SGHAT and CDR2 FQNNGV. Deletions cut 3 bases from V and 9 bases from J, with 14 bases between. The CDR3 spans 13 residues. CDR3 bases: TGTGCCAGCAGCTTCAGCCGGGACTCCAAAGCTTTCTTT. Protein sequence: CASSFSRDSKAFF.

This chain links TRBV29-1 with TRBJ1-1; perhaps TRBD1 as D (5 bases). Germline CDR1 is SQVTM and CDR2 is ANQGSEA. The V end was cut by 0 bases, the J end by 1 base, with 12 bases between. The CDR3 runs 15 residues. The CDR3 DNA reads as TGCAGCGTTGAAGATTTGGGACGGACGAACACTGAAGCTTTCTTT. It codes for CSVEDLGRTNTEAFF.